A selection of T cell receptor beta chains follows, all from one sample in a study of spatial heterogeneity in lung cancer. TCRdb analysed the 5' RACE reads with MiXCR anew, one entry per CDR3 protein. Found here are about 6,100 distinct CDR3 sequences, approximately 12% of them singletons; the top ten hold approximately 16%. The material sequenced was normal lung tissue next to the tumor, taken at surgery. The receptors stem from a male donor with early-stage non-small cell lung cancer. CDR3s include the opening cysteine and the closing phenylalanine or tryptophan. The D gene is left open where the match is weak. Expanded clones are given a class, and other clones once, few, many or no size at all.

V: TRBV15
J: TRBJ2-3
D: TRBD2
size: -
DNA: TGTGCCACCAGCAGAGATCGACTAGCTATCCTCACAGATACGCAGTATTTT
CDR3: CATSRDRLAILTDTQYF

V: TRBV7-3
J: TRBJ2-3
D: -
size: many
DNA: TGTGCCAGCAGCTTAGCGGGTCCTAGCACAGATACGCAGTATTTT
CDR3: CASSLAGPSTDTQYF

V: TRBV5-4
J: TRBJ2-5
D: -
size: many
DNA: TGTGCCAGCGGGGCCCGAGGGACCATGGAGACCCAGTACTTC
CDR3: CASGARGTMETQYF

V: TRBV6-1
J: TRBJ2-1
D: TRBD2
size: -
DNA: TGTGCCAGCACCCAAGTCCGCGGGGGGGAGCAGTTCTTC
CDR3: CASTQVRGGEQFF

V: TRBV11-3
J: TRBJ1-6
D: -
size: medium-sized
DNA: TGTGCCAGCAGCTTAAGAGGAAATAATTCACCCCTCCACTTT
CDR3: CASSLRGNNSPLHF

V: TRBV3-1
J: TRBJ2-2
D: -
size: -
DNA: TGTGCCAGCAGCCAAGAATGGCCCTCGAACACCGGGGAGCTGTTTTTT
CDR3: CASSQEWPSNTGELFF

V: TRBV28
J: TRBJ2-1
D: TRBD2
size: medium-sized
DNA: TGTGCCAGCAGTTTACCCGGTCCGGGACTAGGGGGGTTGGATGAGCAGTTCTTC
CDR3: CASSLPGPGLGGLDEQFF

V: TRBV29-1
J: TRBJ2-7
D: -
size: many
DNA: TGCAGCGTTACCGGGACACCGTTCGACGAGCAGTACTTC
CDR3: CSVTGTPFDEQYF

V: TRBV30
J: TRBJ2-2
D: -
size: medium-sized
DNA: TGTGCCTGGGTAAAAGGAGGCACCGGGGAGCTGTTTTTT
CDR3: CAWVKGGTGELFF

V: TRBV7-9
J: TRBJ2-3
D: TRBD2
size: many
DNA: TGTGCCAGCAGCCCGGGACTAGCGGAGGGAAGCAGTGACACAGATACGCAGTATTTT
CDR3: CASSPGLAEGSSDTDTQYF

V: TRBV15
J: TRBJ1-3
D: -
size: many
DNA: TGTGCCACCAGCAGAGATCTGGGGGCTTTCGTGGGAAACACCATATATTTT
CDR3: CATSRDLGAFVGNTIYF

V: TRBV7-8
J: TRBJ1-1
D: -
size: medium-sized
DNA: TGTGCCAGCAGCCCTTTCACTGGGAGCACTGAAGCTTTCTTT
CDR3: CASSPFTGSTEAFF

V: TRBV20-1
J: TRBJ2-2
D: TRBD2
size: many
DNA: TGCAGTGCTAGAGGCCGCACTAGCGGGATTACCGGGGAGCTGTTTTTT
CDR3: CSARGRTSGITGELFF

V: TRBV12-3/TRBV12-4
J: TRBJ1-2
D: -
size: many
DNA: TGTGCCAGCAGTCTTGACGGGGGGAACTATGGCTACACCTTC
CDR3: CASSLDGGNYGYTF

V: TRBV27
J: TRBJ2-6
D: -
size: many
DNA: TGTGCCAGCAGCTCAGGATACGGGGCCAACGTCCTGACTTTC
CDR3: CASSSGYGANVLTF

V: TRBV7-9
J: TRBJ2-1
D: -
size: medium-sized
DNA: TGTGCCAGCAGCTTAGTGTCGGGGCTGGAGAATGAGCAGTTCTTC
CDR3: CASSLVSGLENEQFF

V: TRBV7-9
J: TRBJ2-5
D: -
size: many
DNA: TGTGCCAGCAGCCCGACATTGGCCCCACAAGAGACCCAGTACTTC
CDR3: CASSPTLAPQETQYF

V: TRBV4-1
J: TRBJ2-7
D: -
size: medium-sized
DNA: TGCGCCAGCAGCCAAGTAAGCGGATCCTACGAGCAGTACTTC
CDR3: CASSQVSGSYEQYF

V: TRBV20-1
J: TRBJ2-7
D: TRBD2
size: many
DNA: TGCAGTGCTAGTTTTGCGGGAGGGCCAGGGGAGCAGTACTTC
CDR3: CSASFAGGPGEQYF

V: TRBV6-5
J: TRBJ2-7
D: TRBD2
size: many
DNA: TGTGCCAGCAGTTCGAGACTAGCGGGATGGTACGAGCAGTACTTC
CDR3: CASSSRLAGWYEQYF

V: TRBV7-3
J: TRBJ2-2
D: -
size: many
DNA: TGTGCCAGCAGCTATGGACGGTACGCGAACACCGGGGAGCTGTTTTTT
CDR3: CASSYGRYANTGELFF

V: TRBV20-1
J: TRBJ2-3
D: -
size: many
DNA: TGCAGTGTAAGTGCTATGGGCACAGATACGCAGTATTTT
CDR3: CSVSAMGTDTQYF

V: TRBV7-2
J: TRBJ2-7
D: -
size: medium-sized
DNA: TGTGCCAGCAGCTTATCCGGAGCCAGTAACGCCTACGAGCAGTACTTC
CDR3: CASSLSGASNAYEQYF

V: TRBV12-3/TRBV12-4
J: TRBJ2-1
D: TRBD2
size: -
DNA: TGTGCCAGCAGTTTATCGGGACTACAGTTCTTC
CDR3: CASSLSGLQFF

V: TRBV28
J: TRBJ2-3
D: TRBD2
size: many
DNA: TGTGCCAGCAGGATAGATGCTAGCGGGAGGGCCATAGATACGCAGTATTTT
CDR3: CASRIDASGRAIDTQYF

V: TRBV4-1
J: TRBJ2-4
D: -
size: many
DNA: TGCGCCAGCAGCCAAGATAAGAGTCCAGCAGCCCAAAACATTCAGTACTTC
CDR3: CASSQDKSPAAQNIQYF

V: TRBV11-3
J: TRBJ2-3
D: TRBD2
size: medium-sized
DNA: TGTGCCAGCAGCTTAGAAATCAGTCTAGCGGGAGATGTATTGGATTTT
CDR3: CASSLEISLAGDVLDF

V: TRBV11-2
J: TRBJ2-5
D: -
size: few
DNA: TGTGCCAGCAGCAACTGGGTTAAGGGTCCCCAAGAGACCCAGTACTTC
CDR3: CASSNWVKGPQETQYF

V: TRBV7-9
J: TRBJ1-2
D: -
size: medium-sized
DNA: TGTGCCAGCAGCTTAGGGTCCGGTTATGGCTACACCTTC
CDR3: CASSLGSGYGYTF

V: TRBV7-9
J: TRBJ2-1
D: TRBD1
size: few
DNA: TGTGCCAGCAGCCCCAACAGGGGGATGTTTGTCGATGAGCAGTTCTTC
CDR3: CASSPNRGMFVDEQFF

V: TRBV11-3
J: TRBJ2-5
D: TRBD2
size: medium-sized
DNA: TGTGCCAGCAGCCATTCAAGCGGGACGGGGGAGACCCAGTACTTC
CDR3: CASSHSSGTGETQYF

V: TRBV4-1
J: TRBJ1-3
D: TRBD1
size: many
DNA: TGCGCCAGCAGCCAGTATGCCGGGACAGGGGCCGACTCTGGAAACACCATATATTTT
CDR3: CASSQYAGTGADSGNTIYF

V: TRBV10-1
J: TRBJ2-5
D: -
size: many
DNA: TGCGCCAGCAGTGACCTGCAGGGATCCCAAGAGACCCAGTACTTC
CDR3: CASSDLQGSQETQYF

V: TRBV6-6
J: TRBJ1-4
D: TRBD1
size: many
DNA: TGTGCCAGCAGTCCTCCGGGACAGGGAAGTGAAAAACTGTTTTTT
CDR3: CASSPPGQGSEKLFF

V: TRBV7-2
J: TRBJ1-1
D: -
size: medium-sized
DNA: TGTGCCAGCAGCTTACTACAGGGCCCAGCTTTCTTT
CDR3: CASSLLQGPAFF

V: TRBV19
J: TRBJ1-1
D: TRBD1
size: -
DNA: TGTGCCAGTAGCTACTTCTCCGGACAGGGGGCTGAAGCTTTCTTT
CDR3: CASSYFSGQGAEAFF

V: TRBV7-9
J: TRBJ1-6
D: -
size: -
DNA: TGTGCCAGCAGCTTAGCCCTGAGTTATTCACCCCTCCACTTT
CDR3: CASSLALSYSPLHF

V: TRBV29-1
J: TRBJ1-1
D: -
size: medium-sized
DNA: TGCAGCGTTCGAGAATATGACAGCCTGAACACTGAAGCTTTCTTT
CDR3: CSVREYDSLNTEAFF

V: TRBV6-1
J: TRBJ1-1
D: -
size: medium-sized
DNA: TGTGCCAGCAGCGCTGTCTACACTGAAGCTTTCTTT
CDR3: CASSAVYTEAFF

V: TRBV29-1
J: TRBJ2-5
D: -
size: many
DNA: TGCAGCGTTGGGTTGGAGACCCAGTACTTC
CDR3: CSVGLETQYF

V: TRBV2
J: TRBJ2-7
D: -
size: medium-sized
DNA: TGTGCCAGCATCCTGGAGGACAGTAGCTCCTACGAGCAGTACTTC
CDR3: CASILEDSSSYEQYF

V: TRBV5-1
J: TRBJ1-2
D: TRBD1
size: many
DNA: TGCGCCAGCAGCATAGGACAGGGTGCTAACTATGGCTACACCTTC
CDR3: CASSIGQGANYGYTF

V: TRBV7-2
J: TRBJ2-7
D: TRBD2
size: many
DNA: TGTGCCAGCAGCTTAGCAGCGGCGGGAGGGTTCTGGTACGAGCAGTACTTC
CDR3: CASSLAAAGGFWYEQYF

V: TRBV20-1
J: TRBJ1-6
D: TRBD1
size: medium-sized
DNA: TGCAGTGCTAGCCGGGACAGGGGGCTGGGTTCACCCCTCCACTTT
CDR3: CSASRDRGLGSPLHF

V: TRBV7-2
J: TRBJ2-5
D: TRBD2
size: many
DNA: TGTGCCAGCAGCTCTAGCGGGAGAATGATGGAGACCCAGTACTTC
CDR3: CASSSSGRMMETQYF

V: TRBV27
J: TRBJ2-7
D: -
size: many
DNA: TGTGCCAGCAGTTTCTCAGGGGCCCACGAGCAGTACTTC
CDR3: CASSFSGAHEQYF

V: TRBV7-2
J: TRBJ2-7
D: TRBD1
size: many
DNA: TGTGCCAGCAGCGCCGTGGGACAGAGCTCCTACGAGCAGTACTTC
CDR3: CASSAVGQSSYEQYF

V: TRBV20-1
J: TRBJ1-1
D: -
size: -
DNA: TGCAGTGCTAGAGAGTCGGGGGGTAGGACTGAAGCTTTCTTT
CDR3: CSARESGGRTEAFF